Included here is one TCR beta chain sequence, with context. The template used for profiling TCR beta VDJ and CDR3 was genomic DNA. TCRdb used MiXCR to reprocess the reads, holding one entry per CDR3 protein. The sample lists 200,000 to 250,000 distinct CDR3 sequences, 65% occurring once. By flow cytometry, patients selected for sequencing had shown an expansion of CD8+CD57+ cells. The data were obtained in a study of CD8+CD57+ T cells in acquired aplastic anemia. The wider study: Yields of DNA that came from sorted CD4+ and CD8+ cells averaged approximately 3.5 ug.

V trimming: 6 bases; J trimming: 6 bases; junction bases outside the gene matches: 5. Germline loops: CDR1 DFQATT, CDR2 SNEGSKA (reference sequence). CDR3 length: 13 amino acids. Source material: sorted CD4+, CD8+, or CD8+CD57+ T cells (not recorded which) from PBMCs. The V call is TRBV20-1, the J call TRBJ2-1; 10 positions agree with TRBD1. This TCR came from a human donor with aplastic anemia. DNA of the CDR3: TGCAGTGCCCGGGACAGGGGTCCCAATGAGCAGTTCTTC. Its translation: CSARDRGPNEQFF.